This T cell receptor beta chain originates from a study of neoadjuvant anti-PD-1 for oral cavity cancer. The CDR3 covers 16 residues. The time point: after neoadjuvant nivolumab, at surgical resection. The repertoire was sequenced with immunoSEQ multiplex PCR; TCRdb's copy has only in-frame clones and lacks some. The sample contains about 42,000 clones, around 79% of which appear only once. The sequence was obtained from a person aged 40-85 years with oral cavity squamous cell carcinoma. The rearrangement joins TRBV21-1 to TRBJ1-1. TRBV21-1 is a known pseudogene. This specimen consisted of PBMCs, obtained after nivolumab (anti-PD-1) treatment. CDR3: CASSKPSGKLDTEAFF. In DNA, the CDR3 is TGTGCCAGCAGCAAGCCATCCGGGAAACTTGACACTGAAGCTTTCTTT.